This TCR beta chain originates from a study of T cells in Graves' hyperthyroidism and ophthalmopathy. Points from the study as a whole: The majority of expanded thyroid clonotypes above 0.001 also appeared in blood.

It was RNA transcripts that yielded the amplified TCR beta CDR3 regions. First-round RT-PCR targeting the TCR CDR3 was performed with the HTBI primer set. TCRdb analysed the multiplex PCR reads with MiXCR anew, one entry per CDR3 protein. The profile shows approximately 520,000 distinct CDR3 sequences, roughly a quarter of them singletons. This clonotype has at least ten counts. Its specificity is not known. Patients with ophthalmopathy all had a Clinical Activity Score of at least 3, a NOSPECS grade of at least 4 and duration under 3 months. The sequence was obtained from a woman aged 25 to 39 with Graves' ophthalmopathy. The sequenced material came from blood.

This chain's CDR3 is CASTGTDDIGEQYF. As DNA, the CDR3 is TGTGCCAGCACCGGGACAGACGATATTGGAGAGCAGTACTTC. This chain uses TRBV2 with TRBJ2-7, with TRBD1 identical over 7 bases. V lost 7 bases and J lost 7; bases outside the gene matches: 13. There are 14 residues in the CDR3. Germline V CDR1 and CDR2: SNHLY, FYNNEI.